A selection of T cell receptor beta chains follows, all from one sample in a study of blood T cell repertoires in COVID-19. Sequencing was performed with immunoSEQ multiplex PCR; in TCRdb, only in-frame clones are kept and a portion is missing. The table includes about 52,000 clones, more than 70% detected once. The sample taken for sequencing was peripheral blood. The source of these receptors is a woman of 80 years or more with acute or convalescent COVID-19. The CDR3 runs from the conserved cysteine through the conserved F or W. The D gene is left open where the match is weak. Clone size is given for some rows only: seen once, a few or many times, or a class if the clone is expanded.

V gene: TRBV23-1
clone size: .
J gene: TRBJ2-7
D gene: .
CDR3 DNA: TGCGCCAGCAGTCAATCCCCTTCCTACGAGCAGTACTTC
CDR3 protein: CASSQSPSYEQYF

V gene: TRBV7-2
clone size: few
J gene: TRBJ2-7
D gene: .
CDR3 DNA: TGTGCCAGCAGCGCTACTTCGCGGGGGCCCTACGAGCAGTACTTC
CDR3 protein: CASSATSRGPYEQYF

V gene: TRBV7-3
clone size: once
J gene: TRBJ2-1
D gene: TRBD1
CDR3 DNA: TGTGCCAGCAGCTCGGGACAGGGATTTCACAATGAGCAGTTCTTC
CDR3 protein: CASSSGQGFHNEQFF

V gene: TRBV6-1
clone size: .
J gene: TRBJ2-3
D gene: TRBD2
CDR3 DNA: TGTGCCAGCAGTAAAGGGACTAGCGGGGGGTTCACAGATACGCAGTATTTT
CDR3 protein: CASSKGTSGGFTDTQYF

V gene: TRBV9
clone size: .
J gene: TRBJ2-3
D gene: TRBD1
CDR3 DNA: TGTGCCAGCAGCGGTCGACAGGGGCCACGGGCAGATACGCAGTATTTT
CDR3 protein: CASSGRQGPRADTQYF

V gene: TRBV19
clone size: .
J gene: TRBJ1-2
D gene: TRBD1
CDR3 DNA: TGTGCCAGTATGGGACAGTGGGCTTTGGACTATGGCTACACCTTC
CDR3 protein: CASMGQWALDYGYTF

V gene: TRBV9
clone size: .
J gene: TRBJ2-1
D gene: TRBD2
CDR3 DNA: TGTGCCAGCAGCGTAGACGGGAGGGAATCCAATGAGCAGTTCTTC
CDR3 protein: CASSVDGRESNEQFF

V gene: TRBV18
clone size: .
J gene: TRBJ1-2
D gene: TRBD1
CDR3 DNA: TGTGCCAGCTCACCTACCGGGACAGTCTATGGCTACACCTTC
CDR3 protein: CASSPTGTVYGYTF

V gene: TRBV19
clone size: few
J gene: TRBJ1-1
D gene: .
CDR3 DNA: TGTGCCAGTAGTATCAACAGATACACTGAAGCTTTCTTT
CDR3 protein: CASSINRYTEAFF

V gene: TRBV6-1
clone size: .
J gene: TRBJ2-1
D gene: .
CDR3 DNA: TGTGCCAGCAGTGAAGAATTGCGGTTAGGATACAATGAGCAGTTCTTC
CDR3 protein: CASSEELRLGYNEQFF

V gene: TRBV2
clone size: once
J gene: TRBJ1-5
D gene: TRBD1
CDR3 DNA: TGTGCCAGCAGTGCCGGACAGGGTGGTCAGCCCCAGCATTTT
CDR3 protein: CASSAGQGGQPQHF

V gene: TRBV3-1/TRBV3-2
clone size: once
J gene: TRBJ1-5
D gene: TRBD1
CDR3 DNA: TGTGCCAGCAGCCCCCGGGACAGGAACAATCAGCCCCAGCATTTT
CDR3 protein: CASSPRDRNNQPQHF

V gene: TRBV11-2
clone size: .
J gene: TRBJ1-2
D gene: TRBD1
CDR3 DNA: TGTGCCAGCAGTTTAATCCGGGACAGTGACTATGGCTACACCTTC
CDR3 protein: CASSLIRDSDYGYTF

V gene: TRBV5-1
clone size: .
J gene: TRBJ1-2
D gene: TRBD1
CDR3 DNA: TGCGCCAGCAGCCCCCCGACAGGGAGTTATGGCTACACCTTC
CDR3 protein: CASSPPTGSYGYTF

V gene: TRBV6-5
clone size: .
J gene: TRBJ2-1
D gene: .
CDR3 DNA: TGTGCCAGCAGTTACTCCTTCTATGGTGAGCAGTTCTTC
CDR3 protein: CASSYSFYGEQFF

V gene: TRBV7-8
clone size: .
J gene: TRBJ2-6
D gene: .
CDR3 DNA: TGTGCCAGTAGTGACTTCGGCTCTGGGGCCAACGTCCTGACTTTC
CDR3 protein: CASSDFGSGANVLTF

V gene: TRBV11-2
clone size: .
J gene: TRBJ2-7
D gene: .
CDR3 DNA: TGTGCCAGCAGCGAGGTGGTACAGGTCTACGAGCAGTACTTC
CDR3 protein: CASSEVVQVYEQYF

V gene: TRBV2
clone size: few
J gene: TRBJ2-3
D gene: .
CDR3 DNA: TGTGCCAGCAAGCGGTCTCCACTCGGGGATACGCAGTATTTT
CDR3 protein: CASKRSPLGDTQYF

V gene: TRBV7-9
clone size: .
J gene: TRBJ2-1
D gene: .
CDR3 DNA: TGTGCCAGCAGCAACCACAGGGGGGGTGAGCAGTTCTTC
CDR3 protein: CASSNHRGGEQFF

V gene: TRBV3-1/TRBV3-2
clone size: .
J gene: TRBJ2-1
D gene: .
CDR3 DNA: TGTGCCAGCAGCCAAGATGAGCGGATCCACTACAATGAGCAGTTCTTC
CDR3 protein: CASSQDERIHYNEQFF